This T cell receptor beta chain was identified in a study of T-cell memory formation after mild COVID-19. In the study overall: TCR clusters mostly belonged to single donors.

General observations from the study: Clones shrinking from day 15 to 85 showed even CD4/CD8 mixes; later expanders tilted CD4+. Cross-reactive memory apparently joined, as some responding clones appeared in pre-infection memory.

Trimming pared 2 bases from V and 0 bases from J, leaving 2 bases between. In germline, CDR1 is GTSNPN, CDR2 SVGIG (reference sequence). The CDR3 consists of 13 residues. A single record per CDR3 protein comes from TCRdb applying MiXCR to the 5' RACE reads. The sample carries 250,000 to 350,000 distinct CDR3 sequences, about 16% recorded once. Remarks on this clonotype: The antigen is not known.

This receptor was identified in a man aged 18-30 years who had mild COVID-19 (a few samples of this study predate the infection). Cell type and time point are not known. The specimen sequenced was PBMCs or a T cell subset sorted from them (not recorded which). The chain has TRBV30 and TRBJ1-6; D is unresolved. CDR3 nucleotide sequence: TGTGCCTGGAGTAACTCCTATAATTCACCCCTCCACTTT. As protein: CAWSNSYNSPLHF.